These T cell receptor beta chains were read from a single sample in a study of vaccination and CD4 T cells after COVID-19. One entry per CDR3 protein results from TCRdb running MiXCR on the PCR reads. The table lists 17,000 or so distinct CDR3 sequences, approximately 45% of them singletons. Their antigens are not known. The sample consisted of CD4+ T cells from blood, cultured in vitro, taken before SARS-CoV-2 vaccination. Every receptor here comes from a human donor who had recovered from COVID-19. The CDR3 runs from the conserved cysteine through the conserved F or W. The D gene is left open where the match is weak. Size tells how often a clone was seen (once, few, many) or the class of an expanded clone, and some rows leave it out.

CASSGPGQGFSPLHF	TGTGCCAGTAGTGGACCGGGACAGGGATTTTCACCCCTCCACTTT	TRBV19	TRBJ1-6	few	TRBD1
CASRPPGPGTEAFF	TGTGCCAGCAGGCCTCCGGGCCCGGGGACTGAAGCTTTCTTT	TRBV12-3/TRBV12-4	TRBJ1-1	NA	NA
CASTPRGSQNYGYTF	TGTGCCAGCACCCCTCGTGGGAGCCAGAACTATGGCTACACCTTC	TRBV7-9	TRBJ1-2	once	NA
CSASHGQNCGYTF	TGCAGTGCTAGTCATGGACAGAACTGTGGCTACACCTTC	TRBV20-1	TRBJ1-2	NA	NA
CASSLGGRGEKLFF	TGTGCCAGCAGCTTAGGGGGTCGGGGCGAAAAACTGTTTTTT	TRBV7-8	TRBJ1-4	NA	NA
CASRDSANYGYTF	TGTGCCAGCAGGGACAGCGCCAACTATGGCTACACCTTC	TRBV6-1	TRBJ1-2	few	NA
CASRTDRINTEAFF	TGTGCCAGCAGGACCGACAGGATAAACACTGAAGCTTTCTTT	TRBV6-1	TRBJ1-1	once	NA
CASSSRGRGGNTIYF	TGTGCCAGCAGTTCCCGGGGGCGCGGAGGAAACACCATATATTTT	TRBV27	TRBJ1-3	few	NA
CASTLRGSRSYEQYF	TGTGCCAGCACCCTCCGGGGGTCTCGATCCTACGAGCAGTACTTC	TRBV6-2/TRBV6-3	TRBJ2-7	few	NA
CASSLAGSEQYF	TGTGCCAGCAGCTTAGCGGGGAGCGAGCAGTACTTC	TRBV7-2	TRBJ2-7	NA	NA
CSARDRLLYEQYF	TGCAGTGCGCGGGACAGGTTACTTTACGAGCAGTACTTC	TRBV20-1	TRBJ2-7	NA	TRBD1
CASSLPTGGYNEQFF	TGTGCCAGCAGCTTGCCGACAGGGGGATACAATGAGCAGTTCTTC	TRBV7-2	TRBJ2-1	NA	TRBD1
CASSDSQNQPQHF	TGTGCCAGCAGCGACAGCCAGAATCAGCCCCAGCATTTT	TRBV6-1	TRBJ1-5	NA	NA
CASNKRRGNQETQYF	TGTGCCAGCAACAAACGCAGGGGGAACCAAGAGACCCAGTACTTC	TRBV6-1	TRBJ2-5	NA	TRBD1
CAVRGRDRGQSGTEAFF	TGCGCAGTTCGGGGACGGGACAGGGGGCAGTCGGGCACTGAAGCTTTCTTT	TRBV29-1	TRBJ1-1	few	TRBD1